This TCR beta chain was documented in a study of Ad26.COV2.S vaccination and SARS-CoV-2 variants. Study-level information: Doses of Ad26.COV2.S were injected into muscle once or twice, 56 days apart. Regarding the study as a whole: Spike-specific CD8+ and CD4+ T cell responses reportedly showed substantial breadth after vaccination. Measurement of non-spike TCR breadth gave similar results in vaccine and placebo recipients.

Described treatment: approximately 18 received Ad26.COV2.S at low or high dose, single or two shots; several received placebo; per-sample allocation not given. All samples were drawn on day 63, counting from the first vaccine or placebo injection. The shot given was an Ad26 vector that makes Wuhan-strain SARS-CoV-2 spike. Repertoires were generated with immunoSEQ multiplex PCR, while TCRdb's copy carries only in-frame clones and drops some. Among hundreds of thousands of clones listed, roughly 91% were seen once. This CDR3 region has 16 residues. V lost 0 bases, J lost 2 bases, and 4 bases stayed unmatched. The germline V gene has CDR1 SGDLS and CDR2 YYNGEE. Points on this clone: Its antigen is undetermined.

Material: peripheral blood, obtained in a trial of Ad26.COV2.S vaccine versus placebo. The sequence came from a person between 18 and 59 years old who received the Ad26.COV2.S COVID-19 vaccine or a placebo. The chain recombines TRBV9 with TRBJ2-1, with 8 nucleotides matching TRBD2. The CDR3 loop is CASSVDRGGTYNEQFF. CDR3 DNA sequence: TGTGCCAGCAGCGTAGATCGGGGGGGAACCTACAATGAGCAGTTCTTC. The variable domain in full, with the rest retrieved from reference TRBV9 and TRBJ2-1, is DSGVTQTPKHLITATGQRVTLRCSPRSGDLSVYWYQQSLDQGLQFLIQYYNGEERAKGNILERFSAQQFPDLHSELNLSSLELGDSALYFCASSVDRGGTYNEQFFGPGTRLTVL.